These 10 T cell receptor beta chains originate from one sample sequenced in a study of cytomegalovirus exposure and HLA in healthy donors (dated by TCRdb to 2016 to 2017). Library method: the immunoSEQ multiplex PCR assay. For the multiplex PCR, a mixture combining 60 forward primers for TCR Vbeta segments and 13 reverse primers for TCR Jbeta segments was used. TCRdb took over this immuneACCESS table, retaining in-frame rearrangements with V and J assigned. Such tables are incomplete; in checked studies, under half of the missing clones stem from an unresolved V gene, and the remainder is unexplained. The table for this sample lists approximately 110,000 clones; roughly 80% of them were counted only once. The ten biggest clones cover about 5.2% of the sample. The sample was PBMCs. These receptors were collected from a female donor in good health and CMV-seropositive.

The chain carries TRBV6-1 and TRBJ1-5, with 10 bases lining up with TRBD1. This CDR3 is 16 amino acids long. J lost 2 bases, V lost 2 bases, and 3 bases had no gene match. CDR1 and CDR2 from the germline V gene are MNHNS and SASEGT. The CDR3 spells CASSESTGGGNQPQHF. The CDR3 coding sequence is TGTGCCAGCAGTGAATCGACAGGGGGCGGCAATCAGCCCCAGCATTTT.

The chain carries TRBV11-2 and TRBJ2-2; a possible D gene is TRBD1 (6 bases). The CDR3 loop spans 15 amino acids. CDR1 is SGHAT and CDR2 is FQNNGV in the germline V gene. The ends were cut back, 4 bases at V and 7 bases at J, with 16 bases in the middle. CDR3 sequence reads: CASSSTLGAGGELFF. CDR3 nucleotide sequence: TGTGCCAGCAGCTCAACCCTGGGGGCGGGCGGGGAGCTGTTTTTT.

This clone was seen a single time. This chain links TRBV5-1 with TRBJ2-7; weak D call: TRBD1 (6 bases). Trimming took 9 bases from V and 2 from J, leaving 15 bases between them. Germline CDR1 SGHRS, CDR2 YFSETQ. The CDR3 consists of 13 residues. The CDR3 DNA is TGCGCCACCCGATTGGGGACAACCTACGAGCAGTACTTC. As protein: CATRLGTTYEQYF.

CDR3 loop: CASSFFGSGGQGDTQYF. The CDR3 nucleotides read TGCGCCAGCAGCTTCTTTGGAAGCGGGGGGCAGGGAGATACGCAGTATTTT. The chain uses TRBV4-1 and TRBJ2-3; 9 bases match TRBD2. V shed 5 bases and J 5 bases; nucleotides not matched to a gene: 14. Germline V CDR1 and CDR2: MGHRA, YSYEKL. The CDR3 spans 17 residues.

The CDR3 reads CASSEARHHQPNQPQHF. CDR3 sequence (DNA): TGTGCCAGCAGTGAAGCGCGACATCATCAACCCAATCAGCCCCAGCATTTT. V gene TRBV6-1 combines with J gene TRBJ1-5; D call uncertain. The CDR3 sequence is 17 residues long. The germline V and J ends were trimmed by 0 bases and 3 bases, with 15 bases remaining between them. Per the germline V gene, CDR1 is MNHNS and CDR2 is SASEGT.

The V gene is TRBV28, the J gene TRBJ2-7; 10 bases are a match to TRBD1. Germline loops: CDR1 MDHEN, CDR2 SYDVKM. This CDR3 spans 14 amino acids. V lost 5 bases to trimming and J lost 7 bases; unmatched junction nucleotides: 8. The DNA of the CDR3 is TGTGCCAGCAGTCTTATGCGGACAGGGGGAGAGCAGTACTTC. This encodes CASSLMRTGGEQYF.

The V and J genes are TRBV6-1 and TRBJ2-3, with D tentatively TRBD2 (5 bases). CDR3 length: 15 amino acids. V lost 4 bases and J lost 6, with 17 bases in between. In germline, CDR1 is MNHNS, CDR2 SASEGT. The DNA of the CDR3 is TGTGCCAGCAGTGCCAGGACGGGGATATCGGATACGCAGTATTTT. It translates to CASSARTGISDTQYF.

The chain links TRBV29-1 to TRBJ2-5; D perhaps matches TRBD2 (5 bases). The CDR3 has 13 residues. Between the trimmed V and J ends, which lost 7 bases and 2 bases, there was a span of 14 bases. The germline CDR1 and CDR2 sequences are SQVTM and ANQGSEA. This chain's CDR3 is CSAWAGHQETQYF. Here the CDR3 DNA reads TGCAGCGCCTGGGCGGGCCATCAAGAGACCCAGTACTTC.

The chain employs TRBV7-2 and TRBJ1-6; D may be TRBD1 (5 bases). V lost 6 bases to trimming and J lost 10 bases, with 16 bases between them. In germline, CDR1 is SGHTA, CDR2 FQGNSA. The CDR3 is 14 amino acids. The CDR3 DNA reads TGTGCCAGCAGTACGAGGCAGGGAGGATCACCCCTCCACTTT. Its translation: CASSTRQGGSPLHF. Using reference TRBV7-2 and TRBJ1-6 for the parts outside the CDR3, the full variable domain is GAGVSQSPSNKVTEKGKDVELRCDPISGHTALYWYRQSLGQGLEFLIYFQGNSAPDKSGLPSDRFSAERTGGSVSTLTIQRTQQEDSAVYLCASSTRQGGSPLHFGNGTRLTVT.

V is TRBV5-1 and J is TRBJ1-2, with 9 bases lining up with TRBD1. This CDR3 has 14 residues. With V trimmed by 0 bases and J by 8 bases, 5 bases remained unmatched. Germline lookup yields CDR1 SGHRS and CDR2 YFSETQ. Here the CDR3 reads CASSLGDRVKGYTF. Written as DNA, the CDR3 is TGCGCCAGCAGCTTGGGGGACAGGGTTAAGGGCTACACCTTC.